This T cell receptor beta chain was captured in a study of memory CD4+ T cells and cytomegalovirus serostatus. The repertoire was sequenced with immunoSEQ multiplex PCR; TCRdb's copy has only in-frame clones and lacks some. The data show about 41,000 clones, with around 80% seen just once and approximately 6.5% held by the top ten. Single viable CD3+CD4+CD8-CD45RO+ cells were sorted as the memory CD4+ T cells. The CDR3 sequence is 14 residues long. Germline values: CDR1 MNHNY, CDR2 SVGAGI (reference sequence). The germline V and J ends were trimmed by 2 bases and 7 bases, with 11 bases remaining between them.

The chain couples TRBV6-6 to TRBJ1-4; no definite D call. The TCR comes from an adult in good health and CMV-seronegative. Sequencing was performed on memory CD4+ T cells from blood. CDR3 DNA: TGTGCCAGCAGTTACGAAGGGAGAGGTGAAAAACTGTTTTTT. This translates into CASSYEGRGEKLFF.